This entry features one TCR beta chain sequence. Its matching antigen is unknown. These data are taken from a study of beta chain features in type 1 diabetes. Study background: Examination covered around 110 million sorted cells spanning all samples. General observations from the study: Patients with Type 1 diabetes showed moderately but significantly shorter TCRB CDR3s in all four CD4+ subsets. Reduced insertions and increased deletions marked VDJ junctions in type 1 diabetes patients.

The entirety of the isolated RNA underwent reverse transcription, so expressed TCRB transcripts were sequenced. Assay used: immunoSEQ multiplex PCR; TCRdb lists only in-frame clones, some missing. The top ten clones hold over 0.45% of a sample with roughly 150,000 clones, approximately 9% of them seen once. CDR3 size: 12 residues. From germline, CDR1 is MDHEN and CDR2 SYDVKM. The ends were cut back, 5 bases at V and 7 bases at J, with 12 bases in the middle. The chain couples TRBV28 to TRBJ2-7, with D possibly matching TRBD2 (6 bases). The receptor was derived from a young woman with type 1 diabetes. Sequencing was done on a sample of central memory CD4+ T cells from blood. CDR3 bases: TGTGCCAGCAGTCTACAGGAGGGGGAGCAGTACTTC. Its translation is CASSLQEGEQYF.